This T cell receptor beta chain was obtained from a study of blood T cells in healthy people across ages. The junction had 9 bases not matched to a gene; V was cut back by 8 bases and J by 1 base. Germline loops: CDR1 GTSNPN, CDR2 SVGIG (reference sequence). The CDR3 contains 15 residues. Of note for this clonotype: Its specificity is not known.

Study conclusions and caveats: Versus aged donors, long-lived donors had higher diversity and more naive CD4+ cells. Roughly linear declines in TCR beta diversity per million T cells occurred with age.

Next came a second PCR, run for about 7 to 12 cycles, which used a sample-barcoded 5' primer along with a J-beta primer mix. Using its own MiXCR run on the 5' RACE reads, TCRdb lists one record per CDR3 protein. The sample yields 650,000 to 1,000,000 distinct CDR3 sequences, roughly 46% seen once. J is TRBJ2-3 and V is TRBV30; the match to TRBD1 covers 10 bases. The clonotype originates from a man older than 75 in good health. Sequencing was carried out using blood. The DNA for the CDR3 is TGTGCCGGAAGAGACGGGACAGGGGGCACAGATACGCAGTATTTT. It specifies CAGRDGTGGTDTQYF. Complete variable domain (other parts from reference TRBV30 and TRBJ2-3): SQTIHQWPATLVQPVGSPLSLECTVEGTSNPNLYWYRQAAGRGLQLLFYSVGIGQISSEVPQNLSASRPQDRQFILSSKKLLLSDSGFYLCAGRDGTGGTDTQYFGPGTRLTVL.